The clone carrying this TCR beta chain showed up just a few times. Antigen unknown. CDR3 length: 11 amino acids. Germline CDR1 is SEHNR and CDR2 is FQNEAQ (reference sequence). V was trimmed by 5 bases and J by 3 bases, leaving 4 bases between them. The treatment was: oral pan-JAK inhibitor, 5-10 mg twice daily. The data stem from a study of CD8+ T cells in alopecia areata. General study points: Possibly because of HLA-related factors, TCR sharing was less clear across patients than in mice.

Sequencing relied on a cDNA template that was reverse transcribed from extracted RNA. Using immunoSEQ multiplex PCR, the repertoire was profiled, and TCRdb retains in-frame clones only, with some absent. Of about 250,000 clones listed, around three fifths are singletons. Sequenced here: CD4+ T cells sorted from blood, sampled at week 52, from a patient treated with tofacitinib. The chain has TRBV7-9 and TRBJ2-5; D unclear. The TCR sequence derives from a human donor with alopecia areata. In nucleotides, the CDR3 is TGTGCCAGCAGCAAAAAAGAGACCCAGTACTTC. It codes for CASSKKETQYF. Full variable domain (remainder filled in from reference TRBV7-9 and TRBJ2-5): DTGVSQNPRHKITKRGQNVTFRCDPISEHNRLYWYRQTLGQGPEFLTYFQNEAQLEKSRLLSDRFSAERPKGSFSTLEIQRTEQGDSAMYLCASSKKETQYFGPGTRLLVL.